Below are 18 T cell receptor beta chains sequenced from a single sample in a study of early T cells in non-severe SARS-CoV-2 infection. TCRdb independently ran MiXCR on the 5' RACE reads; one entry per CDR3 protein. The sample comprises about 30,000 distinct CDR3 sequences, under 4% of which are singletons, and around 8.4% rests with the top ten. Sequenced input: whole blood. The receptors stem from an adult who was a healthcare worker with PCR-confirmed SARS-CoV-2 infection or an uninfected control (not recorded which).

The chain couples TRBV7-2 to TRBJ1-1, with 9 bases aligning to TRBD1. Trimming cost V 0 bases and J 4 bases; bases outside gene matches: 0. Per germline, CDR1 SGHTA and CDR2 FQGNSA. The CDR3 sequence is 14 residues long. The CDR3: CASSLADRGTEAFF. The CDR3, as DNA: TGTGCCAGCAGCTTAGCGGACAGGGGCACTGAAGCTTTCTTT.

The table lists this clonotype with a few counts. This chain connects TRBV19 to TRBJ2-2; TRBD1 aligns across 9 bases. V gave up 3 bases and J gave up 4 bases; unmatched junction bases: 6. Germline values: CDR1 LNHDA, CDR2 SQIVND (reference sequence). This CDR3 contains 16 residues. The CDR3 nucleotides are TGTGCCAGTAGTATCCCCCCGGGACAGGGCACCGGGGAGCTGTTTTTT. This sequence encodes CASSIPPGQGTGELFF. The whole variable domain, remainder taken from reference TRBV19 and TRBJ2-2, is DGGITQSPKYLFRKEGQNVTLSCEQNLNHDAMYWYRQDPGQGLRLIYYSQIVNDFQKGDIAEGYSVSREKKESFPLTVTSAQKNPTAFYLCASSIPPGQGTGELFFGEGSRLTVL.

This clonotype has ten or more counts. The genes are TRBV29-1 and TRBJ2-2; D is ambiguous. Between the trimmed V and J ends, which lost 3 bases and 4 bases, there was a span of 12 bases. Germline V gives CDR1 SQVTM, CDR2 ANQGSEA. The CDR3 sequence is 14 residues long. CDR3 sequence (DNA): TGCAGCGTTGACCAGAGTACGGGCACCGGGGAGCTGTTTTTT. It translates to CSVDQSTGTGELFF.

The chain uses TRBV2 and TRBJ1-5; D is undetermined. The CDR3 spans 14 residues. V was shortened by 6 bases and J by 0 bases, with 9 bases between the two germline ends. From germline, CDR1 is SNHLY and CDR2 FYNNEI. The CDR3 reads CASSGINSNQPQHF. The CDR3 coding sequence is TGTGCCAGCAGCGGGATTAATAGCAATCAGCCCCAGCATTTT.

This clonotype showed up many times. This chain links TRBV12-3 or TRBV12-4 with TRBJ2-2, with 8 bases fitting TRBD1. Losses at the gene ends were 3 bases for V and 4 bases for J; bases not matched to a gene: 4. The CDR3 totals 15 residues. DNA for the CDR3: TGTGCCAGCAGTTTTCCCACAGGGGGCACCGGGGAGCTGTTTTTT. Translated, it gives CASSFPTGGTGELFF.

This clonotype was counted only a few times. The rearrangement uses TRBV7-2 and TRBJ2-3, with 7 bases aligning to TRBD1. Germline assignment: CDR1 SGHTA and CDR2 FQGNSA. The CDR3 extends over 15 amino acids. V trimming: 5 bases; J trimming: 3 bases; junction bases outside the gene matches: 8. The CDR3 sequence is CASSTETGLTDTQYF. The DNA for the CDR3 is TGTGCCAGCAGCACGGAGACAGGGTTAACAGATACGCAGTATTTT.

CDR3 sequence reads: CSVPGRRMSGNTIYF. Written as DNA, the CDR3 is TGCAGCGTTCCGGGGCGCCGTATGTCTGGAAACACCATATATTTT. V usage is TRBV29-1 and J usage is TRBJ1-3; D might be TRBD1 (5 bases). V was shortened by 5 bases and J by 1 base, with 15 bases between the two germline ends. Germline lookup yields CDR1 SQVTM and CDR2 ANQGSEA. This CDR3 region has 15 residues.

This clonotype was seen many times. CDR3 protein: CATKLYPTGARGEQYF. The DNA of the CDR3 is TGTGCCACCAAACTTTACCCGACAGGGGCGCGGGGCGAGCAGTACTTC. This sequence joins TRBV27 and TRBJ2-7; 8 bases align to TRBD1. CDR3 length equals 16 residues. V trimming: 10 bases; J trimming: 6 bases; junction bases outside the gene matches: 20. Germline assignment: CDR1 MNHEY and CDR2 SMNVEV (reference sequence).

DNA for the CDR3: TGCAGCGTTGGGGGGGGCAATCAGCCCCAGCATTTT. Its translation is CSVGGGNQPQHF. The gene calls are TRBV29-1 and TRBJ1-5, with D possibly matching TRBD1 (5 bases). Germline V CDR1 and CDR2: SQVTM, ANQGSEA. V gave up 4 bases and J gave up 2 bases, with 6 bases separating them. The length of the CDR3 is 12 residues.

This clonotype was seen more than once but under ten times. V and J are TRBV7-7 and TRBJ2-6, with 8 bases fitting TRBD2. The V gene end was trimmed by 10 bases and the J gene end by 1 base; junction bases not matched to a gene: 9. The CDR3 has 16 residues. Germline V lookup: CDR1 SSHAT, CDR2 FNYEAQ (reference sequence). The CDR3 nucleotides read TGTGCCACAAGGCTAGCGGGCGCTTCTGGGGCCAACGTCCTGACTTTC. Encoded protein: CATRLAGASGANVLTF. The whole variable domain, remainder taken from reference TRBV7-7 and TRBJ2-6, is GAGVSQSPRYKVTKRGQDVTLRCDPISSHATLYWYQQALGQGPEFLTYFNYEAQPDKSGLPSDRFSAERPEGSISTLTIQRTEQRDSAMYRCATRLAGASGANVLTFGAGSRLTVL.

The rearrangement joins TRBV7-6 to TRBJ2-3; D is tentatively TRBD1 or TRBD2 (6 bases each). CDR3 length: 17 residues. The germline gives CDR1 SGHVS, CDR2 FNYEAQ. With 4 bases removed from V and 1 base from J, the gap between germline ends came to 18 bases. For the CDR3, the DNA is TGTGCCAGCAGCTCTAGCAGGGGAGGTATGGGCACAGATACGCAGTATTTT. Its protein product is CASSSSRGGMGTDTQYF.

The CDR3 is CASSSLRGGKDTQYF. CDR3 nucleotide sequence: TGTGCCAGCAGCTCATTGCGGGGCGGCAAGGATACGCAGTATTTT. V usage is TRBV5-6 and J usage is TRBJ2-3, with a possible D match to TRBD2 (6 bases). CDR1 is SGHDT, CDR2 YYEEEE, per germline. Between the trimmed V and J ends, which lost 3 bases and 6 bases, there was a span of 17 bases. The CDR3 has 15 residues.

On this clonotype itself: A much larger clone lies a single base off, so this may be a read error. J is TRBJ2-5 and V is TRBV7-6; 7 bases are shared with TRBD1. The germline gives CDR1 SGHVS, CDR2 FNYEAQ. This CDR3 has 14 amino acids. The CDR3 spells CVSSFDRVRETQYF. The DNA of the CDR3 is TGTGTCAGCAGCTTTGACAGGGTCCGGGAGACCCAGTACTTC.

This clonotype was seen a few times. This chain joins TRBV5-1 and TRBJ2-1; TRBD1 aligns across 9 bases. Germline V gene sequence: CDR1 SGHRS, CDR2 YFSETQ. V lost 7 bases to trimming and J lost 4 bases; unmatched junction nucleotides: 9. CDR3 length equals 15 residues. The CDR3 bases are TGCGCCAGCCAAGCCCCCGGGACAGGGTACAATGAGCAGTTCTTC. It is translated as CASQAPGTGYNEQFF. The entire variable domain, with the rest obtained from reference TRBV5-1 and TRBJ2-1, is as follows: KAGVTQTPRYLIKTRGQQVTLSCSPISGHRSVSWYQQTPGQGLQFLFEYFSETQRNKGNFPGRFSGRQFSNSRSEMNVSTLELGDSALYLCASQAPGTGYNEQFFGPGTRLTVL.

There are many counts of this clonotype. The chain combines TRBV7-9 with TRBJ1-5; D is ambiguous. CDR1 and CDR2 (germline): SEHNR, FQNEAQ (reference sequence). The CDR3 consists of 14 residues. The V end was cut by 3 bases, the J end by 4 bases, with 10 bases between. The CDR3 region is CASSLGLGNQPQHF. The CDR3 DNA is TGTGCCAGCAGCTTGGGTTTGGGGAATCAGCCCCAGCATTTT.

This clonotype has at least ten counts. This sequence joins TRBV20-1 and TRBJ2-4; weak D call: TRBD1 (5 bases). This CDR3 comprises 14 residues. Germline loops: CDR1 DFQATT, CDR2 SNEGSKA (reference sequence). The V end was cut by 5 bases, the J end by 0 bases, with 11 bases between. The DNA for the CDR3 is TGCAGTGCTTCTCGACAGAAAGCCAAAAACATTCAGTACTTC. The encoded protein is CSASRQKAKNIQYF.

This clonotype was seen repeatedly, ten times or more. The chain uses TRBV5-1 and TRBJ1-6; 9 bases are shared with TRBD1. Germline CDR1 and CDR2: SGHRS and YFSETQ. The CDR3 loop spans 15 amino acids. Trimming at V came to 4 bases and at J to 9 bases, leaving 8 bases not matched to a gene. CDR3 loop: CASSARDRVSSPLHF. The CDR3 coding sequence is TGCGCCAGCAGCGCCCGGGACAGGGTCAGTTCACCCCTCCACTTT. The full variable domain, rest sourced from reference TRBV5-1 and TRBJ1-6, is KAGVTQTPRYLIKTRGQQVTLSCSPISGHRSVSWYQQTPGQGLQFLFEYFSETQRNKGNFPGRFSGRQFSNSRSEMNVSTLELGDSALYLCASSARDRVSSPLHFGNGTRLTVT.

In its sample, this clonotype was seen many times. The gene calls are TRBV12-5 and TRBJ2-3; D might be TRBD2 (6 bases). This CDR3 region has 19 residues. Trimming took off 5 bases at V and 0 bases at J, with 24 bases between the two ends. Looked up from germline, CDR1 is LGHNT and CDR2 is FRNRAP. CDR3 loop: CASGRPLAPADPSTDTQYF. CDR3 sequence (DNA): TGTGCTAGTGGTCGCCCCCTAGCGCCCGCAGACCCCAGCACAGATACGCAGTATTTT.